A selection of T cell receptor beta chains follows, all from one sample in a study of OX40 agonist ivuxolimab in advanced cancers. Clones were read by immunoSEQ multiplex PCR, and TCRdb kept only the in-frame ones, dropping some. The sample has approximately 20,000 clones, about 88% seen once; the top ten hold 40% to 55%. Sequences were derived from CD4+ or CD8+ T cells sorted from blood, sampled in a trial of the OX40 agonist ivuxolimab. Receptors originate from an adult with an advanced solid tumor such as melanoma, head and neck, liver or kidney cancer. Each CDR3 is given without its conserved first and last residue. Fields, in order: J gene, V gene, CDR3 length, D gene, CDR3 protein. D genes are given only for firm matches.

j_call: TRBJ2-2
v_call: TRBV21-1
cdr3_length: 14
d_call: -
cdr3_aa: ASSLAGTQRTGELF

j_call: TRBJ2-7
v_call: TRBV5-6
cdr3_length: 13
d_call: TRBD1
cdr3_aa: ASSRGQTKRGEQY

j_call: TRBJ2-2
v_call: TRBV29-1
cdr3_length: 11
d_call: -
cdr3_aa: SVQTVNTGELF

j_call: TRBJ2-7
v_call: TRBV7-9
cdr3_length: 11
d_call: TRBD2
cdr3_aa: ASILTSGSEQY

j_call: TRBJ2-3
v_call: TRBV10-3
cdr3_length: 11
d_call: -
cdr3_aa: AIMDLRTDTQY

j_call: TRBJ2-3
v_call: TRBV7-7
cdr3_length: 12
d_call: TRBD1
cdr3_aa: ASSLNQGADTQY

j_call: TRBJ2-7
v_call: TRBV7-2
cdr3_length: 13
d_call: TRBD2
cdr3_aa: ASSLTLADSYEQY

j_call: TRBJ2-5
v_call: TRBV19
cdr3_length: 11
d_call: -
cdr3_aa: ASSSGDQETQY

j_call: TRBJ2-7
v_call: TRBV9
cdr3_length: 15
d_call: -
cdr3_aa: ASSRDATGLSSYEQY

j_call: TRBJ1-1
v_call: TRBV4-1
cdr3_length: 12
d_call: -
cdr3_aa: ASSPGHLNTEAF

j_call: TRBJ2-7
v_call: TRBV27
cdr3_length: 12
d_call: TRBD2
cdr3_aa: ASAPGGPSYEQY

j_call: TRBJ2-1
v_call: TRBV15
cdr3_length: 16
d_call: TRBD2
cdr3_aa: ATSRGIRLAGTYNEQF

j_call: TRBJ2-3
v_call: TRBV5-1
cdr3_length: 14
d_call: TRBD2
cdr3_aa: ASSFNPGGPADTQY

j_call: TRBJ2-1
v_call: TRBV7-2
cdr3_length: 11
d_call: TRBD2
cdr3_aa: ASSFGGAPRQF

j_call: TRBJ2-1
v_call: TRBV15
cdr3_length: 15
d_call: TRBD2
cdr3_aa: ATSRDPSGRAHNEQF

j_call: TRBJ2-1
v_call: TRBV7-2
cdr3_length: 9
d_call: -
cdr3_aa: ASSWDNEQF

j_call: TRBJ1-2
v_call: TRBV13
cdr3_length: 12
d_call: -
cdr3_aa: ASSSLGGPYGYT

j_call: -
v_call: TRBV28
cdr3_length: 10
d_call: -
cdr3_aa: ASSGGPYEQY

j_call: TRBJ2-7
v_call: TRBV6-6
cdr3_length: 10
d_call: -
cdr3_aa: ASSFAGYEQY

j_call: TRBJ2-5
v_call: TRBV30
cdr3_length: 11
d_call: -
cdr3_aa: AWSLADQETQY

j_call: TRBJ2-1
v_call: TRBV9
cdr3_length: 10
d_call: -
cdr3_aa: ASSVVSSEQF

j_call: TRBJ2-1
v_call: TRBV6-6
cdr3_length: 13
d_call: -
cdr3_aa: ASSYESGVDNEQF

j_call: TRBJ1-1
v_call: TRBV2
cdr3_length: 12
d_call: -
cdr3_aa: ATPGVGMNTEAF

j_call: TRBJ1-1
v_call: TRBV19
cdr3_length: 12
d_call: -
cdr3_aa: ASSILAKNTEAF

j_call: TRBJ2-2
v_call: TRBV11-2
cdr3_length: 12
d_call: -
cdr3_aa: ASSLGENTGELF

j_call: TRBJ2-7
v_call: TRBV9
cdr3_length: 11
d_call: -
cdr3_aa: ASSGEVGYEQY

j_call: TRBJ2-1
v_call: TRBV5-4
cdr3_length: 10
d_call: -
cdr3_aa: ASSWGYNEQF

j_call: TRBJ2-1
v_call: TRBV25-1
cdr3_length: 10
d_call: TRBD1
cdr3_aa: ASGQGLDEQF

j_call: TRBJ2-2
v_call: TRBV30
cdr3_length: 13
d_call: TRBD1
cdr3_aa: AWEGPDRAAGELF

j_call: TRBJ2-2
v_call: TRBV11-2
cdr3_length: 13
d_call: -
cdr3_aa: ASSLVGGLTGELF

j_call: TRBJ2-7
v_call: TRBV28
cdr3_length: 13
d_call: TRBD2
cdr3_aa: ASRLTSGRAYEQY

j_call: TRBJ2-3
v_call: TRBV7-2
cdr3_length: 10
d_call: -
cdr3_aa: ASSSPSDTQY

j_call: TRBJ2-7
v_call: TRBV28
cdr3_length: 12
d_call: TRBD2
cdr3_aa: ASSSLAGIIAQY

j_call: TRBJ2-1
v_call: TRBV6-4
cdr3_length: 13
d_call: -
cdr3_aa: ASSEEWAVGYEQF

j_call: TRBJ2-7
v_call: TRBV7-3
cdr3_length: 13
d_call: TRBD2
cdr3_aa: ASSLGLAGTYEQY

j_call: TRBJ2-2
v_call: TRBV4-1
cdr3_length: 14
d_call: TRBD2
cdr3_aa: ASKILAGVNTGELF

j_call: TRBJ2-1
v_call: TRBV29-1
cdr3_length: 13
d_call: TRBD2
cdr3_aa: SVELGTSSYNEQF

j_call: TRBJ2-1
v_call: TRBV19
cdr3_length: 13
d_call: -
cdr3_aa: ASSIEGSGNNEQF

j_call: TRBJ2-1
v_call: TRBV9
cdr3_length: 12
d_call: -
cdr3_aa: ASSVPGDYNEQF